This TCR beta chain comes out of a study of blood T cell repertoires in COVID-19. CDR3 length: 12 amino acids. Trimming stripped 12 bases from V and 5 bases from J, with 15 bases between. Looked up from germline, CDR1 is KGHDR and CDR2 is SFDVKD. Libraries were prepared by immunoSEQ multiplex PCR; TCRdb keeps only in-frame clonotypes and omits some of them. The sample records 180,000 or so clones, approximately 80% being singletons. J is TRBJ2-5 and V is TRBV24-1; TRBD2 is a possible D gene (6 bases). Material: PBMCs or T cells enriched from blood (not recorded which). The TCR sequence derives from a man in his 60s who had been exposed to COVID-19. CDR3 in DNA: TGTGCCGCCCGGCGGGGCAGTGAGACCCAGTACTTC. Its protein product is CAARRGSETQYF.